This TCR beta chain is drawn from a study of patients and donors after allogeneic stem cell transplantation (dated by TCRdb to 2020 to 2021). About this clonotype: It has no known antigen specificity. The record has no base qualities; no much larger clone is one base away.

Library method: RT-PCR. The instrument given in TCRdb is NextSeq 550. TCRdb reprocessed the public reads (quality trimming at Q25 with fastp, clone calling with MiXCR) and kept in-frame beta chains. Every entry covers one CDR3 protein and lists the most common genes and DNA from its rows. Across this sample there are around 240,000 distinct CDR3 sequences, with roughly 13% seen only once. The ten largest clones take up 11% of the sample. According to the germline V gene (reference sequence), CDR1 reads SEHNR and CDR2 reads FQNEAQ. The CDR3 goes from the cysteine to the phenylalanine over 17 residues. The DNA shown is the 51-base CDR3, in frame from base 1. Trimming accounts for 7 bases at V and 1 base at J, while the number of junction bases matched to no gene is 13.

In this chain, TRBV7-9 is recombined with TRBJ2-1, and TRBD2 matches 7 of the central bases. The source is a human donor who was either an allogeneic HSCT recipient or a stem cell or donor lymphocyte infusion donor (not recorded which). It is not recorded whose cells these are; they may come from a transplant donor. The specimen was blood, either unsorted or a sorted T cell fraction (not recorded which). The CDR3 reads as follows: CASMVPHGGSSYNEQFF. In nucleotide form, the sequence is TGTGCCAGCATGGTCCCCCACGGCGGGAGTTCCTACAATGAGCAGTTCTTC.